This T cell receptor beta chain derives from a study of blood T cell repertoires in COVID-19. Study details: Donors in the United States, Italy and Spain gave samples during acute or convalescent COVID-19.

In the authors' methods: Amplified reference gene primers provided the basis for estimating nucleated cell counts. This table comes from immunoSEQ multiplex PCR, and its TCRdb copy is limited to in-frame clones, with some not included. Clonal size and the V and J genes are those of that table, whereas D and trimming came from the DNA. The sample carries around 250,000 clones, 88% recorded once. CDR1 and CDR2 from the germline V gene are MNHEY and SMNVEV (reference sequence). Trimming shortened V by 3 bases and J by 0 bases, and 5 bases separated the two germline ends. The CDR3 sequence is 13 residues long.

The chain joins TRBV27 to TRBJ1-2; no clear D gene. This sequence was found in a middle-aged woman with acute COVID-19. The material sequenced was PBMCs or T cells enriched from blood (not recorded which). CDR3 in DNA: TGTGCCAGCAGTTTCAGTCCTAACTATGGCTACACCTTC. As protein: CASSFSPNYGYTF.